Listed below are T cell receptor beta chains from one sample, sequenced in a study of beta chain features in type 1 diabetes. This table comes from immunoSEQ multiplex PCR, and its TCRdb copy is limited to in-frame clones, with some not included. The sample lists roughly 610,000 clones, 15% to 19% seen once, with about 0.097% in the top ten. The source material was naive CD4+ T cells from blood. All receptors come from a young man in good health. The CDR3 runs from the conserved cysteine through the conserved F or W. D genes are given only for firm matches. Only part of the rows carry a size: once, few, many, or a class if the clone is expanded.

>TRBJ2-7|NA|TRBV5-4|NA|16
CASSLVGGLSSYEQYF
TGTGCCAGCAGCTTGGTAGGCGGGCTGAGCTCCTACGAGCAGTACTTC
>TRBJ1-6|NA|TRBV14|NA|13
CASSHRDLSPLHF
TGTGCCAGCAGCCACAGGGACTTATCACCCCTCCACTTT
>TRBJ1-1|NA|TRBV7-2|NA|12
CASSLNRAEAFF
TGTGCCAGCAGCTTAAACAGGGCGGAAGCTTTCTTT
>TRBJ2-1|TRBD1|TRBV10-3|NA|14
CAISFRGSYNEQFF
TGTGCCATCAGTTTCAGGGGGTCCTACAATGAGCAGTTCTTC
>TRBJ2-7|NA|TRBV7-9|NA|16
CASSPERLVPPAEQYF
TGTGCCAGCAGCCCAGAGCGACTAGTCCCGCCGGCCGAGCAGTACTTC
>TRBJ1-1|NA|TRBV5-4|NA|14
CASSLEPKGTEAFF
TGTGCCAGCAGCTTGGAACCTAAGGGGACTGAAGCTTTCTTT
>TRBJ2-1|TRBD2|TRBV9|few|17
CASSVGTSGRLSYEQFF
TGTGCCAGCAGCGTAGGGACTAGCGGGAGGTTATCGTATGAGCAGTTCTTC
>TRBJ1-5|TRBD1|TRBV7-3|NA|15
CASSLDTGGGQPQHF
TGTGCCAGCAGCTTGGATACAGGGGGCGGTCAGCCCCAGCATTTT
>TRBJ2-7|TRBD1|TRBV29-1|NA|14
CSVRTGQGSYEQYF
TGCAGCGTCCGTACAGGACAGGGGTCCTACGAGCAGTACTTC
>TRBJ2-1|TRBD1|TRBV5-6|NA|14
CASSSPTGGNEQFF
TGTGCCAGCAGCTCACCAACAGGGGGGAATGAGCAGTTCTTC
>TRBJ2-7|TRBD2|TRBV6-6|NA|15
CASSHSGVSSYEQYF
TGTGCCAGCAGTCACAGCGGGGTTAGCTCCTACGAGCAGTACTTC
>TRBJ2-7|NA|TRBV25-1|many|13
CASSEAGIYEQYF
TGTGCCAGCAGTGAAGCCGGGATATACGAGCAGTACTTC
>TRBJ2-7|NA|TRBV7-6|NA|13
CAVRRGRSWEQYF
TGTGCCGTTCGCAGGGGCCGATCATGGGAGCAGTACTTC
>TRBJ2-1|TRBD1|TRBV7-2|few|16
CASSLAWDRPYNEQFF
TGTGCCAGCAGCTTAGCGTGGGACAGACCCTACAATGAGCAGTTCTTC
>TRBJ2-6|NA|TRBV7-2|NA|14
CASGQSSGANVLTF
TGTGCCAGCGGACAGAGCTCTGGGGCCAACGTCCTGACTTTC
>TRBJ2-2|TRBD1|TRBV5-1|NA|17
CASSFGDRGVNTGELFF
TGCGCCAGCAGCTTTGGGGACAGAGGGGTTAACACCGGGGAGCTGTTTTTT
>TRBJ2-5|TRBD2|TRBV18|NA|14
CASSRGLAQETQYF
TGTGCCAGCTCCCGGGGACTAGCCCAAGAGACCCAGTACTTC
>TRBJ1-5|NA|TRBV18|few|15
CASSPPGGAGQPQHF
TGTGCCAGCTCACCACCGGGGGGGGCCGGACAGCCCCAGCATTTT
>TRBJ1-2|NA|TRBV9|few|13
CASSVARDYGYTF
TGTGCCAGCAGCGTGGCCAGGGACTATGGCTACACCTTC
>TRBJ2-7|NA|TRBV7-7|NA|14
CASSPSTASYEQYF
TGTGCCAGCAGCCCGTCGACGGCATCCTACGAGCAGTACTTC
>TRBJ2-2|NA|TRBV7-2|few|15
CASSAQGANTGELFF
TGTGCCAGCAGCGCGCAAGGGGCGAACACCGGGGAGCTGTTTTTT
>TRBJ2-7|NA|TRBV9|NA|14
CASSVEAAPYEQYF
TGTGCCAGCAGCGTAGAGGCAGCCCCCTACGAGCAGTACTTC
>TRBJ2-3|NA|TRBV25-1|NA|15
CASSGLGSGTDTQYF
TGTGCCAGCAGTGGGCTGGGGTCCGGCACAGATACGCAGTATTTT
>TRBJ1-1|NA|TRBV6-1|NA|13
CASSEAGRTEAFF
TGTGCCAGCAGTGAAGCAGGCAGGACTGAAGCTTTCTTT
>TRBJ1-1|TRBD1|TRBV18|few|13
CASSRRGDTEAFF
TGTGCCAGCTCACGCAGGGGGGACACTGAAGCTTTCTTT
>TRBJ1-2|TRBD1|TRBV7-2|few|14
CASSLEGQNYGYTF
TGTGCCAGCAGCTTAGAGGGACAGAACTATGGCTACACCTTC
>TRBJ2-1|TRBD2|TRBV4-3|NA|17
CASSLSTSGGRYNEQFF
TGCGCCAGCAGCCTCAGCACTAGCGGGGGGAGATACAATGAGCAGTTCTTC
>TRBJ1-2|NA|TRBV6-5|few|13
CASSRQQTYGYTF
TGTGCCAGCAGCCGACAGCAAACCTATGGCTACACCTTC
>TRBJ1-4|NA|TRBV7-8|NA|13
CASSLRPFGKLFF
TGTGCCAGCAGCTTAAGGCCTTTCGGCAAACTGTTTTTT
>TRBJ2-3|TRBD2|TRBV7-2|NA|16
CASSLLAGGPLDTQYF
TGTGCCAGCAGCTTGCTAGCGGGAGGGCCGTTGGATACGCAGTATTTT
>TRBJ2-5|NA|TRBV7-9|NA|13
CASSLPGAQTQYF
TGTGCCAGCAGCTTACCCGGGGCCCAGACCCAGTACTTC
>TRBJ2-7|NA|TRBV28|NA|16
CASSAYSGYRSYEQYF
TGTGCCAGCAGTGCCTATTCCGGATACCGCTCCTACGAGCAGTACTTC
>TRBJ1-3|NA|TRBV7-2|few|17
CASSLERRGAPGNTIYF
TGTGCCAGCAGCTTAGAGAGGCGGGGTGCCCCTGGAAACACCATATATTTT
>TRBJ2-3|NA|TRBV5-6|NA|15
CASSFTPGGTDTQYF
TGTGCCAGCAGCTTCACCCCCGGCGGCACAGATACGCAGTATTTT
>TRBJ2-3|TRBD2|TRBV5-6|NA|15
CASTLAGVLWDTQYF
TGTGCCAGCACCTTAGCGGGAGTGCTTTGGGATACGCAGTATTTT
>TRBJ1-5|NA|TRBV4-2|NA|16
CASSQGSPGGLQPQHF
TGTGCCAGCAGCCAAGGGTCCCCGGGGGGGTTACAGCCCCAGCATTTT
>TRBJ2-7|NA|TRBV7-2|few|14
CASSLGAAAYEQYF
TGTGCCAGCAGCTTAGGGGCAGCGGCCTACGAGCAGTACTTC
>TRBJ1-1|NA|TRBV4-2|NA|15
CASSQETVLNTEAFF
TGTGCCAGCAGCCAAGAGACTGTGTTGAACACTGAAGCTTTCTTT
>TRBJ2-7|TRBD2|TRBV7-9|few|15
CASSSPGLAGLEQYF
TGTGCCAGCAGCTCCCCGGGACTAGCGGGACTCGAGCAGTACTTC
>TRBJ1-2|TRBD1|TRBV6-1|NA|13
CASSADRVYGYTF
TGTGCCAGCAGTGCAGACAGGGTCTATGGCTACACCTTC